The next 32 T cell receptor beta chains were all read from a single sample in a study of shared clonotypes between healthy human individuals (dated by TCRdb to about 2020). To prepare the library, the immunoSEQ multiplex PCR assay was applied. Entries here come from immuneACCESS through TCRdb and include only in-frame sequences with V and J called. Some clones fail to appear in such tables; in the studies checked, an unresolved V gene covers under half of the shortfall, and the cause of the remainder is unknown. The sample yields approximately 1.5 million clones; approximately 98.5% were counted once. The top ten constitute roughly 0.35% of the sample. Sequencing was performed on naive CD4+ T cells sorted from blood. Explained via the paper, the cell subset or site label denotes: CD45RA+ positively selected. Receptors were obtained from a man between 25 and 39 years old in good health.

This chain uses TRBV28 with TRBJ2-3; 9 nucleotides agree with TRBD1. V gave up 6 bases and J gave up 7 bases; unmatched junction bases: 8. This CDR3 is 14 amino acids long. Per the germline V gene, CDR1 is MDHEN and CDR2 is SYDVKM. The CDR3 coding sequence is TGTGCCAGCAGACAAACGGGACAGGGTAATACGCAGTATTTT. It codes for CASRQTGQGNTQYF.

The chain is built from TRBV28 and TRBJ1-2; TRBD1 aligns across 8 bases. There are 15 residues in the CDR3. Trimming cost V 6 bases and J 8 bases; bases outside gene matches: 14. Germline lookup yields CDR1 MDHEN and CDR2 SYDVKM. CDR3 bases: TGTGCCAGCAGGCCCGCAGGTACAGGGGGGAGCGGCTACACCTTC. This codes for CASRPAGTGGSGYTF.

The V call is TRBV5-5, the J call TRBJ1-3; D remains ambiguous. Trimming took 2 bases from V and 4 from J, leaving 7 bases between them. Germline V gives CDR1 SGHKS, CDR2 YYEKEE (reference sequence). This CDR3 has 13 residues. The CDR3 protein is CASSLSGGNTIYF. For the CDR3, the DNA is TGTGCCAGCAGCTTAAGCGGAGGAAACACCATATATTTT.

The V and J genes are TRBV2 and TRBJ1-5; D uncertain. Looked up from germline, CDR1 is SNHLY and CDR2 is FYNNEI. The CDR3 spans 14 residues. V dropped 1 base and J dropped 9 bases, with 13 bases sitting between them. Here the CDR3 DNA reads TGTGCCAGCAGTGAAGAGGGTTTGGCCCCGCCCCAGCATTTT. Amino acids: CASSEEGLAPPQHF.

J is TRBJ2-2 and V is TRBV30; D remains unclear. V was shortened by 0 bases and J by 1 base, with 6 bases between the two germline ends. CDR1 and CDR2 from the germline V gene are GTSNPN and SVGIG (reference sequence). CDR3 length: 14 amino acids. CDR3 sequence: CAWSVRRNTGELFF. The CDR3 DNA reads TGTGCCTGGAGTGTACGTCGGAACACCGGGGAGCTGTTTTTT.

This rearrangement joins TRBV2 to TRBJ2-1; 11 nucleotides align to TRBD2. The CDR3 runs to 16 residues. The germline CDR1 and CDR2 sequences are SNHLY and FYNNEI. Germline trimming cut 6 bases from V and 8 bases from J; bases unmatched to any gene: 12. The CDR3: CASSGRTSGPTDEQFF. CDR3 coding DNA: TGTGCCAGCAGCGGCAGGACTAGCGGGCCGACGGATGAGCAGTTCTTC. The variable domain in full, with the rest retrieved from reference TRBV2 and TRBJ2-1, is EPEVTQTPSHQVTQMGQEVILRCVPISNHLYFYWYRQILGQKVEFLVSFYNNEISEKSEIFDDQFSVERPDGSNFTLKIRSTKLEDSAMYFCASSGRTSGPTDEQFFGPGTRLTVL.

CDR3 DNA sequence: TGCAGCGCAGGGCGACCTAGCACAGATACGCAGTATTTT. Protein: CSAGRPSTDTQYF. The chain combines TRBV29-1 with TRBJ2-3; tentatively, D is TRBD1 (5 bases). CDR1 and CDR2 (germline): SQVTM, ANQGSEA. Trimming took 7 bases from V and 0 from J, leaving 11 bases between them. The CDR3 spans 13 residues.

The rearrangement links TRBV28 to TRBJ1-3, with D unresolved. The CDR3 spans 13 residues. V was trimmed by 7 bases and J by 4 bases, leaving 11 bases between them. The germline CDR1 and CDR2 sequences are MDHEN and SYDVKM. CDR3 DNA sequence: TGTGCCAGCACGTTTTTGGGGGGAAACACCATATATTTT. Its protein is CASTFLGGNTIYF.

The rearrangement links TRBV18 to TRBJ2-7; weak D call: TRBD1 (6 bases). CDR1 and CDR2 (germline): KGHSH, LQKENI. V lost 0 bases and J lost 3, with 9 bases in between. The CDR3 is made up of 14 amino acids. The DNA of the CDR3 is TGTGCCAGCTCACCACCGGACAGATTCTACGAGCAGTACTTC. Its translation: CASSPPDRFYEQYF.

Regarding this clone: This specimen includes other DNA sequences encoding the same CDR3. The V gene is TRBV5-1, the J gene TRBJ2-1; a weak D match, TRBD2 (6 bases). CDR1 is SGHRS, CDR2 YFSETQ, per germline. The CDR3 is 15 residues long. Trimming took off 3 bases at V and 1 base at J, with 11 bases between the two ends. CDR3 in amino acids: CASSSGVLSYNEQFF. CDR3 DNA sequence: TGCGCCAGCAGCTCGGGGGTTTTGTCCTACAATGAGCAGTTCTTC. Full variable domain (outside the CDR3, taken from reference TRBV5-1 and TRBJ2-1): KAGVTQTPRYLIKTRGQQVTLSCSPISGHRSVSWYQQTPGQGLQFLFEYFSETQRNKGNFPGRFSGRQFSNSRSEMNVSTLELGDSALYLCASSSGVLSYNEQFFGPGTRLTVL.

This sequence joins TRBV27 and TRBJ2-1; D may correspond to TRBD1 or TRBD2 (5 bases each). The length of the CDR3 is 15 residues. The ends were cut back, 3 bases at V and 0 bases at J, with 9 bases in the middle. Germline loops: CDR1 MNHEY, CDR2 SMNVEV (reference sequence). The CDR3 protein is CASSFEGNSYNEQFF. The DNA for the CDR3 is TGTGCCAGCAGTTTTGAGGGGAACTCCTACAATGAGCAGTTCTTC.

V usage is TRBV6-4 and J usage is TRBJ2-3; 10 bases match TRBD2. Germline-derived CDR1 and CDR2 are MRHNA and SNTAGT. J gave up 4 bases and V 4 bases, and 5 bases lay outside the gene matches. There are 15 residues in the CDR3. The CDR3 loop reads CASSAGAGGSDTQYF. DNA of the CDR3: TGTGCCAGCAGTGCCGGAGCGGGAGGGTCAGATACGCAGTATTTT.

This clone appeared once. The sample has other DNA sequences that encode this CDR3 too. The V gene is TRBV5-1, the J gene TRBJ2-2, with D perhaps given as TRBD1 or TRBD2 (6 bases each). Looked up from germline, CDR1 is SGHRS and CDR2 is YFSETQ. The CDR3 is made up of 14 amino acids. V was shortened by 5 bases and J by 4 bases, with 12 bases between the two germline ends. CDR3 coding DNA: TGCGCCAGCAGGCCGGGGGCGAGCACCGGGGAGCTGTTTTTT. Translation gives CASRPGASTGELFF.

This CDR3 is CASSDLGYGYTF. The CDR3 DNA reads as TGTGCCAGCAGTGACCTTGGCTATGGCTACACCTTC. This chain connects TRBV6-4 to TRBJ1-2; the D is unclear. The ends were cut back, 2 bases at V and 4 bases at J, with 5 bases in the middle. This CDR3 region has 12 residues. Germline V CDR1 and CDR2: MRHNA, SNTAGT.

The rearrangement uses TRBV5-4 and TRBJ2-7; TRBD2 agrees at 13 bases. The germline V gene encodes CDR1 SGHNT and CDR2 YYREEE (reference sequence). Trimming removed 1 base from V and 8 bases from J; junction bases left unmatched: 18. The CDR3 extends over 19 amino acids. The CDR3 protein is CASSLWQGRGGLAGVKQYF. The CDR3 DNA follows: TGTGCCAGCAGCTTGTGGCAGGGTCGGGGTGGACTAGCGGGAGTAAAGCAGTACTTC.

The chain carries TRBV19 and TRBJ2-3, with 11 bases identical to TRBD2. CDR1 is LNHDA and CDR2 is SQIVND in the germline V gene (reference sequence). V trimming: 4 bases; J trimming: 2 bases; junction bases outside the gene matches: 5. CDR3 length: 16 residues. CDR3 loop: CASSRSSGRTTDTQYF. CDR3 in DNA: TGTGCCAGTAGTAGATCTAGCGGGAGGACCACAGATACGCAGTATTTT.

CDR3 amino acids: CASSSQGDSGITDTQYF. In DNA, the CDR3 is TGTGCCAGCAGCTCCCAGGGGGATAGCGGGATCACAGATACGCAGTATTTT. This rearrangement joins TRBV7-3 to TRBJ2-3, with D tentatively TRBD2 (8 bases). V lost 4 bases and J 2 bases, leaving 19 bases between the germline ends. There are 17 residues in the CDR3. The germline V gene has CDR1 SGHTA and CDR2 FQGTGA.

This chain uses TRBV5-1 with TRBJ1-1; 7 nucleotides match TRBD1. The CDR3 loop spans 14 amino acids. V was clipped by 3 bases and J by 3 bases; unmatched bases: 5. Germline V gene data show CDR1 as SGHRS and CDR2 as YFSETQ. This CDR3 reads CASSSGQPDTEAFF. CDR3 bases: TGCGCCAGCAGCTCGGGACAGCCAGACACTGAAGCTTTCTTT.

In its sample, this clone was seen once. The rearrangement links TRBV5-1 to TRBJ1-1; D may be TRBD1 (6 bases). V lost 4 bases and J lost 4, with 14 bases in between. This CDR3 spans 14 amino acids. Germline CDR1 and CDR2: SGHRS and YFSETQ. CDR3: CASSPGGQITEAFF. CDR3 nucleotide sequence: TGCGCCAGCAGCCCTGGGGGGCAGATCACTGAAGCTTTCTTT. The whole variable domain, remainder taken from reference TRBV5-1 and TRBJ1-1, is KAGVTQTPRYLIKTRGQQVTLSCSPISGHRSVSWYQQTPGQGLQFLFEYFSETQRNKGNFPGRFSGRQFSNSRSEMNVSTLELGDSALYLCASSPGGQITEAFFGQGTRLTVV.

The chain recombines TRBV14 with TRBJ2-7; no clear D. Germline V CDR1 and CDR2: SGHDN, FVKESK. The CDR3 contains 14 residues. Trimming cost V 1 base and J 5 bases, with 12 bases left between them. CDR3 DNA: TGTGCCAGCAGCCAAGCCCCAACGGACGACGAGCAGTACTTC. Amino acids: CASSQAPTDDEQYF.

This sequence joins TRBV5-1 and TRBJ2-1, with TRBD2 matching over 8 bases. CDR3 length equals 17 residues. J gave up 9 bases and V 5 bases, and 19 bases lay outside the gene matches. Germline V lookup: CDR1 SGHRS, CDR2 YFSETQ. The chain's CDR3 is CASSPPGREGLGGEQFF. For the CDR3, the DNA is TGCGCCAGCAGTCCCCCCGGTCGGGAGGGCCTAGGTGGTGAGCAGTTCTTC. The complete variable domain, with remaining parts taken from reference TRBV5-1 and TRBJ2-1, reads KAGVTQTPRYLIKTRGQQVTLSCSPISGHRSVSWYQQTPGQGLQFLFEYFSETQRNKGNFPGRFSGRQFSNSRSEMNVSTLELGDSALYLCASSPPGREGLGGEQFFGPGTRLTVL.

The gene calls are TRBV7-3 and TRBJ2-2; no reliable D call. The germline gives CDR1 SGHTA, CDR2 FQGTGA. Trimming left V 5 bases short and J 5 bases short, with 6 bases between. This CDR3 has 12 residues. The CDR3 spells CASSLQTGELFF. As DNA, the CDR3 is TGTGCCAGCAGCCTGCAAACCGGGGAGCTGTTTTTT.

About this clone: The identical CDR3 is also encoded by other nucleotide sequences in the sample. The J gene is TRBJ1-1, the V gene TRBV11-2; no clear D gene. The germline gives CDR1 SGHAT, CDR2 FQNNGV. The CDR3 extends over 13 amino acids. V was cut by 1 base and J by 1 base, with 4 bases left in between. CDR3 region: CASSLAPNTEAFF. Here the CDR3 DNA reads TGTGCCAGCAGCTTAGCACCGAACACTGAAGCTTTCTTT.

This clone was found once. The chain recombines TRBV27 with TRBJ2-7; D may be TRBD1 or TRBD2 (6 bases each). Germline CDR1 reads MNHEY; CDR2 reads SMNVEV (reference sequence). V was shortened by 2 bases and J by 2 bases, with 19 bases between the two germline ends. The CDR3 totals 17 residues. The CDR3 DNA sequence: TGTGCCAGCAGTTTACACCCGCCGCCGGGGGCGGCCTACGAGCAGTACTTC. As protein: CASSLHPPPGAAYEQYF.

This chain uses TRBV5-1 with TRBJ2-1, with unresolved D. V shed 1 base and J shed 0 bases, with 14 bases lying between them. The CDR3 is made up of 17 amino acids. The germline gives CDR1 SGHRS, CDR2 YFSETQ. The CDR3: CASSLSVQISSYNEQFF. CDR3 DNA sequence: TGCGCCAGCAGCTTGAGCGTTCAGATTTCCTCCTACAATGAGCAGTTCTTC. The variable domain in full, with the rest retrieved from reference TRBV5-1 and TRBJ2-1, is KAGVTQTPRYLIKTRGQQVTLSCSPISGHRSVSWYQQTPGQGLQFLFEYFSETQRNKGNFPGRFSGRQFSNSRSEMNVSTLELGDSALYLCASSLSVQISSYNEQFFGPGTRLTVL.

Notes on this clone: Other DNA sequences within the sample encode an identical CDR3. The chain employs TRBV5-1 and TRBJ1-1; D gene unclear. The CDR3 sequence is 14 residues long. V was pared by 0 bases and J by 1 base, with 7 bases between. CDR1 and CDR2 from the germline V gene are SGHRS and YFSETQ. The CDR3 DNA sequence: TGCGCCAGCAGCTTGGGGCAGAGGAACACTGAAGCTTTCTTT. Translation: CASSLGQRNTEAFF.

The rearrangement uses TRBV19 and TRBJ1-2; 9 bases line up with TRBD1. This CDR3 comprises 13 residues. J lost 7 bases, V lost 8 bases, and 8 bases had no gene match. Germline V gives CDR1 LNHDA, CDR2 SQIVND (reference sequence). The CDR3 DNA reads TGTGCCAGTCGAGGGGACAGGGTCTTTGGCTACACCTTC. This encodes CASRGDRVFGYTF.

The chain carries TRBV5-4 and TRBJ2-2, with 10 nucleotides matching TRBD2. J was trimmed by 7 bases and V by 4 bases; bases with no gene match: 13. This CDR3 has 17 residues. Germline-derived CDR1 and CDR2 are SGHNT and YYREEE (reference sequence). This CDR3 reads CASSRLGLAEAGGELFF. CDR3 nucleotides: TGTGCCAGCAGCCGACTAGGACTAGCGGAAGCGGGCGGGGAGCTGTTTTTT. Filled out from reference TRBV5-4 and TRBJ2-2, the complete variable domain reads ETGVTQSPTHLIKTRGQQVTLRCSSQSGHNTVSWYQQALGQGPQFIFQYYREEENGRGNFPPRFSGLQFPNYSSELNVNALELDDSALYLCASSRLGLAEAGGELFFGEGSRLTVL.

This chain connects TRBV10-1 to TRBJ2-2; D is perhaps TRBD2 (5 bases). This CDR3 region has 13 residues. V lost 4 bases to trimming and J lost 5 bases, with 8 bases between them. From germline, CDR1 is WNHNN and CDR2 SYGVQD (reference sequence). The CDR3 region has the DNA TGCGCCAGCAGTGTCACGGGGACCGGGGAGCTGTTTTTT. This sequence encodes CASSVTGTGELFF.

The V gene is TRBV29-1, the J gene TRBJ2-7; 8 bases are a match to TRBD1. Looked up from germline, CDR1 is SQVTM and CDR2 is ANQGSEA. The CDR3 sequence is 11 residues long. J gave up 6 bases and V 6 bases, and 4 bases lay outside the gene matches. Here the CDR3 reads CSVLTGVEQYF. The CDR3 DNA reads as TGCAGCGTCTTGACAGGGGTCGAGCAGTACTTC.

CDR3 residues: CASSLRGELFF. The DNA of the CDR3 is TGTGCCAGCAGCTTACGCGGGGAGCTGTTTTTT. The gene calls are TRBV7-9 and TRBJ2-2; D not resolved. With 2 bases removed from V and 7 bases from J, the gap between germline ends came to 2 bases. CDR1 is SEHNR, CDR2 FQNEAQ, per germline (reference sequence). The CDR3 is made up of 11 amino acids. Drawing the rest from reference TRBV7-9 and TRBJ2-2, the complete variable domain is DTGVSQNPRHKITKRGQNVTFRCDPISEHNRLYWYRQTLGQGPEFLTYFQNEAQLEKSRLLSDRFSAERPKGSFSTLEIQRTEQGDSAMYLCASSLRGELFFGEGSRLTVL.

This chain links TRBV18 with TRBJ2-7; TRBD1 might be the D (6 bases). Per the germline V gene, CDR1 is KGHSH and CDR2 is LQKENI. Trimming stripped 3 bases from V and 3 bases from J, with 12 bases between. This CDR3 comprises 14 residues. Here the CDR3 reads CASSPGTLLYEQYF. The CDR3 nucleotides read TGTGCCAGCTCACCGGGGACACTACTCTACGAGCAGTACTTC.